The following is a TCR beta chain sequence with its context. The primer mix had 60 Vbeta and 13 Jbeta primers. TCRdb's table, derived via immunoSEQ multiplex PCR, lists solely in-frame clones and lacks some. This table has roughly 100,000 clones, 75% to 90% appearing once. The entry originates in a study of cytomegalovirus exposure and HLA in healthy donors. Trimming shortened V by 5 bases and J by 4 bases, and 8 bases separated the two germline ends. Germline-derived CDR1 and CDR2 are MNHNS and SASEGT. CDR3 size: 13 residues. Sequencing used PBMCs. The sequence came from a middle-aged man in good health and CMV-seronegative. The chain uses TRBV6-1 and TRBJ2-2, with a possible D match to TRBD1 (6 bases). The CDR3 sequence is CASSRTATGELFF. CDR3 nucleotide sequence: TGTGCCAGCAGTCGGACAGCCACCGGGGAGCTGTTTTTT.